The text below deals with one TCR beta chain. The target antigen is unknown. At deep level, the assay was performed. Amplification in unsorted PBMC replicate PCRs started from around 300 ng DNA, which equals tens of thousands of T cell genomes. Generated by immunoSEQ multiplex PCR, the TCRdb table keeps only in-frame clones and is missing some. The table lists 450,000 to 500,000 clones, approximately 78% of them singletons, with 12% in the top ten. This sample is part of a study of shared clonotypes between healthy human individuals. The CDR3 contains 15 residues. Germline assignment: CDR1 SNHLY and CDR2 FYNNEI. V lost 6 bases and J lost 9; bases outside the gene matches: 14. Overall study findings and caveats: Sampling involved blood alone; tissue repertoires likely differ.

The chain links TRBV2 to TRBJ2-1; 7 nucleotides agree with TRBD2. Sequenced material: PBMCs. This sequence was found in a woman in her thirties or forties in good health. Some clones in this sample may be carry-over from other donors' samples. DNA for the CDR3: TGTGCCAGCAGGGCCGACGGGGCGGGAGCCTCTGAGCAGTTCTTC. It translates to CASRADGAGASEQFF.